Listed below are T cell receptor beta chains from one sample, sequenced in a study of low-dose radiotherapy and immunotherapy resistance in tumors. TCRdb passed the reads through MiXCR, listing each CDR3 protein once. This repertoire shows around 84,000 distinct CDR3 sequences, under 20% found once; its top ten account for approximately 1.5%. Sequencing used PBMCs, obtained after low-dose radiotherapy plus immunotherapy. The receptor source for this set is a male donor with prostate cancer. The CDR3 runs from the conserved cysteine through the conserved F or W. A D gene is named only where the DNA matches it firmly. Size is stated for part of the rows, as once, few or many counts, or as a class when the clone is expanded.

V	size	J	D	DNA	CDR3
TRBV7-2	once	TRBJ2-5	.	TGTGCCAGCAGCTTAGCCTACGGGTCCAAAGAGACCCAGTACTTC	CASSLAYGSKETQYF
TRBV12-3/TRBV12-4	many	TRBJ1-3	.	TGTGCCAGCAGTTCCGGGGCTACGGGAAACACCATATATTTT	CASSSGATGNTIYF
TRBV28	many	TRBJ1-5	TRBD1	TGTGCCAGCAGTAACCTCAGGGGGCCCAGCAATCAGCCCCAGCATTTT	CASSNLRGPSNQPQHF
TRBV20-1	many	TRBJ1-6	.	TGCAGTGCTAGAGACCTGACAACGATCAGCTCCTATAATTCACCCCTCCACTTT	CSARDLTTISSYNSPLHF
TRBV28	many	TRBJ2-2	TRBD2	TGTGCCAGCAGTCCGATGTTTGGGACTAGCGGGAGTAGCACCGGGGAGCTGTTTTTT	CASSPMFGTSGSSTGELFF
TRBV3-1	many	TRBJ2-1	.	TGTGCCAGCAGCCAAGTGAGGGAGCCCTACAATGAGCAGTTCTTC	CASSQVREPYNEQFF
TRBV4-3	many	TRBJ2-5	.	TGCGCCAGCAGCCAAGGGCGGCGACAGGTCGAGGGAGAGACCCAGTACTTC	CASSQGRRQVEGETQYF
TRBV9	many	TRBJ2-2	TRBD2	TGTGCCAGCAGCGTAAGGACTAGCGGGGGCACCGGGGAGCTGTTTTTT	CASSVRTSGGTGELFF
TRBV19	many	TRBJ1-2	.	TGTGCCAGTAGTCCGGGGACGACTAACTATGGCTACACCTTC	CASSPGTTNYGYTF
TRBV28	many	TRBJ1-5	TRBD1	TGTGCCAGCAGACAGGGGTTCAATCAGCCCCAGCATTTT	CASRQGFNQPQHF
TRBV29-1	many	TRBJ2-7	.	TGCAGCGTTGTCCCAGGGTTAATCAACGAGCAGTACTTC	CSVVPGLINEQYF
TRBV4-3	many	TRBJ2-7	.	TGCGCCAGCAGCCAAGATTGGTGGTACGAGCAGTACTTC	CASSQDWWYEQYF
TRBV20-1	many	TRBJ1-5	.	TGCAGTGCTGATCAGGGTCTCGGTCAGCCCCAGCATTTT	CSADQGLGQPQHF
TRBV11-3	.	TRBJ2-1	.	TGTGCCAGCAGCTTAGAAGGAGCCTCCTACAATGAGCAGTTCTTC	CASSLEGASYNEQFF
TRBV30	many	TRBJ1-3	TRBD1	TGTGCCTGGAGCGACCTAACAGGGGCTCCTGGAAACACCATATATTTT	CAWSDLTGAPGNTIYF